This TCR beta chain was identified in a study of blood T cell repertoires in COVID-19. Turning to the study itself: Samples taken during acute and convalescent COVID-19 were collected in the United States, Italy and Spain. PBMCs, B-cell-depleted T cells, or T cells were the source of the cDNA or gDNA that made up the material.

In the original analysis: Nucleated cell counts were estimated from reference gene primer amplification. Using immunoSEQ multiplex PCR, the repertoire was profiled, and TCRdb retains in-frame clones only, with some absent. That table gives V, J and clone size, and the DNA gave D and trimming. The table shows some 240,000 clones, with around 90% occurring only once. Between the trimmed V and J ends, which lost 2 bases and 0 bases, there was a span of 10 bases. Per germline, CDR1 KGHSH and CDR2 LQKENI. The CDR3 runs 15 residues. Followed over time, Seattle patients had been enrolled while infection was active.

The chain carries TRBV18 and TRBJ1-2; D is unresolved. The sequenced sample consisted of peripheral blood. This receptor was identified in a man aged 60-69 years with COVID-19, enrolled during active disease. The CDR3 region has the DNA TGTGCCAGCTCACCAGAGTCCTACGCTAACTATGGCTACACCTTC. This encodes CASSPESYANYGYTF.